This T cell receptor beta chain was identified in a study of T cells in Graves' hyperthyroidism and ophthalmopathy. This CDR3 is built from 16 residues. The germline V gene has CDR1 SGHTA and CDR2 FQGNSA. Trimming took off 5 bases at V and 2 bases at J, with 15 bases between the two ends. This clonotype was found many times. Regions amplified from RNA transcripts were the TCR beta CDR3 regions. The HTBI primer set served for first-round RT-PCR of the TCR CDR3. TCRdb fed the multiplex PCR reads into MiXCR, producing one record per CDR3 protein. This sample has 400,000 to 500,000 distinct CDR3 sequences, with 13% to 15% found just once.

Sequenced material: blood. This clonotype originated in a woman aged 18-29 years with Graves' hyperthyroidism. The rearrangement uses TRBV7-2 and TRBJ2-2; D call uncertain. The chain's CDR3 is CASSRSTALNTGELFF. CDR3 DNA sequence: TGTGCCAGCAGCCGCTCAACCGCGCTTAACACCGGGGAGCTGTTTTTT.